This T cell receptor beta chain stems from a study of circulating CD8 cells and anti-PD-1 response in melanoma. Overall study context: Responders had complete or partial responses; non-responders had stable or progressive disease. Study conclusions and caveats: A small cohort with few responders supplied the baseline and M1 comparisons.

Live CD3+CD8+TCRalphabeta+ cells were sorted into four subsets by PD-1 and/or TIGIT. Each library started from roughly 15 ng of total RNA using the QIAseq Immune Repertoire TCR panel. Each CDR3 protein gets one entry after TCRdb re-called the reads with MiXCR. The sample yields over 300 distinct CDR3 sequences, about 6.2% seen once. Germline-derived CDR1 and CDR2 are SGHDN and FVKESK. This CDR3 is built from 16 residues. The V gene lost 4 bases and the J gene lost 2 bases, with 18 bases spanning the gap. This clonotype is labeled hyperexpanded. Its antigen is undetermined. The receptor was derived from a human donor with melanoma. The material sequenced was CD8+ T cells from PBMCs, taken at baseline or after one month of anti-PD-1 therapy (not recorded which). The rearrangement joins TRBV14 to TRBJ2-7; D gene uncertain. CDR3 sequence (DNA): TGTGCCAGCAGCCTGCTGGATAAGAAAATAGCCTACGAGCAGTACTTC. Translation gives CASSLLDKKIAYEQYF.